This TCR beta chain originates from a study of blood T cell repertoires in COVID-19. On the study more broadly: COVID-19 samples from acute and convalescent phases originated in the United States, Italy and Spain. PBMCs, B-cell-depleted T cells, or T cells provided the cDNA or gDNA that made up the material.

Original handling: Amplification from reference gene primers served as the basis for estimated nucleated cell counts. Produced via immunoSEQ multiplex PCR; TCRdb's table is partial and in-frame only. For V, J and clone size, that table is used; D and trimming come from the DNA. The sample consists of 100,000 or so clones, approximately 89% of them appearing once. Per germline, CDR1 SGHRS and CDR2 YFSETQ. The CDR3 is made up of 15 amino acids. V lost 7 bases, J lost 7 bases, and 11 bases stayed unmatched. This clonotype was obtained from a human donor in a cohort sampled during active COVID-19. Sequencing was done on a sample of peripheral blood. J is TRBJ2-2 and V is TRBV5-1; TRBD2 matches at 9 bases. Here the CDR3 DNA reads TGCGCCAGCGGAGAAGCGGGAGGATTTGTCGGGGAGCTGTTTTTT. Translated: CASGEAGGFVGELFF.